Below are 21 T cell receptor beta chains sequenced from a single sample in a study of shared clonotypes between healthy human individuals. Profiled with immunoSEQ multiplex PCR; TCRdb holds only in-frame clones, not every one. The sample yields some 2.4 million clones, 90% to 95% seen once. Input material: naive CD4+ T cells from PBMCs. Subset described: CD45RA+ positively selected. These receptors were collected from a man in his late teens or twenties in good health. Some clones in this sample may be carry-over from other donors' samples.

There are a few counts of this clone. This rearrangement joins TRBV5-1 to TRBJ2-3; 9 bases line up with TRBD2. J gave up 1 base and V 4 bases, and 7 bases lay outside the gene matches. The germline V gene encodes CDR1 SGHRS and CDR2 YFSETQ. The CDR3 totals 16 residues. The CDR3 DNA is TGCGCCAGCAGCGTCCCTAGCGGGGTTGGCACAGATACGCAGTATTTT. Protein product: CASSVPSGVGTDTQYF. The whole variable domain, remainder taken from reference TRBV5-1 and TRBJ2-3, is KAGVTQTPRYLIKTRGQQVTLSCSPISGHRSVSWYQQTPGQGLQFLFEYFSETQRNKGNFPGRFSGRQFSNSRSEMNVSTLELGDSALYLCASSVPSGVGTDTQYFGPGTRLTVL.

The CDR3 sequence is CASRFSLANYGYTF. The CDR3 bases are TGTGCCAGCAGATTTTCTTTAGCTAACTATGGCTACACCTTC. The chain joins TRBV28 to TRBJ1-2; D unresolved. V lost 6 bases, J lost 0 bases, and 11 bases lay in between. This CDR3 comprises 14 residues. The germline CDR1 and CDR2 sequences are MDHEN and SYDVKM.

This clone was detected once. The J gene is TRBJ2-7, the V gene TRBV7-2; 8 bases match TRBD1. The CDR3 is made up of 16 amino acids. Germline assignment: CDR1 SGHTA and CDR2 FQGNSA. Trimming took 5 bases from V and 4 from J; bases not matched to a gene: 13. CDR3 residues: CASSPHVRTGRYEQYF. In DNA form, the CDR3 reads TGTGCCAGCAGCCCCCACGTTCGGACAGGGAGATACGAGCAGTACTTC.

The chain couples TRBV7-2 to TRBJ1-1, with 7 bases lining up with TRBD1. The trim removed 1 base at V and 8 bases at J, leaving 13 bases unmatched. The CDR3 is 16 amino acids. Germline CDR1 and CDR2: SGHTA and FQGNSA. The CDR3 here is CASSLVRSGGLSEAFF. CDR3 DNA sequence: TGTGCCAGCAGCTTAGTAAGATCAGGGGGTTTGTCGGAAGCTTTCTTT. Variable domain in full (rest from reference TRBV7-2 and TRBJ1-1): GAGVSQSPSNKVTEKGKDVELRCDPISGHTALYWYRQSLGQGLEFLIYFQGNSAPDKSGLPSDRFSAERTGGSVSTLTIQRTQQEDSAVYLCASSLVRSGGLSEAFFGQGTRLTVV.

This chain's CDR3 is CASSPGDRPQETQYF. For the CDR3, the DNA is TGTGCCAGCAGTCCAGGGGACAGACCCCAAGAGACCCAGTACTTC. This chain joins TRBV7-9 and TRBJ2-5, with 7 bases matching TRBD1. Germline V lookup: CDR1 SEHNR, CDR2 FQNEAQ (reference sequence). V shed 6 bases, J shed 1 base, and the junction held 8 bases outside the gene matches. There are 15 residues in the CDR3.

The chain couples TRBV10-2 to TRBJ1-1; TRBD1 matches at 7 bases. This CDR3 is 14 amino acids long. After removal of 7 bases from V and 5 bases from J, the junction contained 10 bases not matched to a gene. CDR1 and CDR2 (germline): WSHSY, SAAADI. For the CDR3, the DNA is TGCGCCAGCACCCTCGGAGGGGGCAATACTGAAGCTTTCTTT. Translated, it gives CASTLGGGNTEAFF.

This chain links TRBV5-1 with TRBJ2-1; D assignment may be TRBD1 or TRBD2 (6 bases each). The CDR3 contains 15 residues. Trimming pared 0 bases from V and 8 bases from J, leaving 15 bases between. Looked up from germline, CDR1 is SGHRS and CDR2 is YFSETQ. The CDR3 loop reads CASSLEGGGWDEQFF. CDR3 nucleotides: TGCGCCAGCAGCTTGGAGGGGGGAGGTTGGGATGAGCAGTTCTTC.

The CDR3 nucleotides read TGTGCCAGCAGCTTGGTGGGTGGGTCAGTTCCTGTGAACACTGAAGCTTTCTTT. It yields the protein CASSLVGGSVPVNTEAFF. V is TRBV5-6 and J is TRBJ1-1; D ambiguous. In germline, CDR1 is SGHDT, CDR2 YYEEEE. Between the trimmed V and J ends, which lost 0 bases and 0 bases, there was a span of 18 bases. The length of the CDR3 is 18 residues.

This clone was picked up one time. This chain uses TRBV19 with TRBJ1-5; 7 bases fit TRBD1. Trimming removed 4 bases from V and 4 bases from J; junction bases left unmatched: 4. The CDR3 is 14 amino acids. Germline CDR1 is LNHDA and CDR2 is SQIVND (reference sequence). In nucleotides, the CDR3 is TGTGCCAGTAGTACGACAGGGTGGAATCAGCCCCAGCATTTT. Translating gives CASSTTGWNQPQHF.

V is TRBV6-1 and J is TRBJ1-1; TRBD1 aligns across 7 bases. The CDR3 has 13 amino acids. V lost 7 bases to trimming and J lost 5 bases; unmatched junction nucleotides: 7. Germline V CDR1 and CDR2: MNHNS, SASEGT. The CDR3 bases are TGTGCCAGCATCCGACAGGGCAGGACTGAAGCTTTCTTT. This sequence encodes CASIRQGRTEAFF.

In this sample, this clone turned up once. This chain links TRBV28 with TRBJ2-5; the match to TRBD2 covers 14 bases. The CDR3 length is 16 residues. Germline trimming cut 8 bases from V and 2 bases from J; bases unmatched to any gene: 7. Germline V gene lookup returns CDR1 MDHEN and CDR2 SYDVKM. For the CDR3, the DNA is TGTGCCAGCGGAACCGGGACTAGCGGGAGTCAAGAGACCCAGTACTTC. Translated, it gives CASGTGTSGSQETQYF.

The chain carries TRBV28 and TRBJ1-5; the D gene is possibly TRBD1 (5 bases). Germline assignment: CDR1 MDHEN and CDR2 SYDVKM. The ends were cut back, 3 bases at V and 9 bases at J, with 21 bases in the middle. The CDR3 has 16 amino acids. CDR3 in amino acids: CASSFLQGTGKWPQHF. The CDR3 DNA follows: TGTGCCAGCAGTTTCCTTCAGGGAACCGGGAAATGGCCCCAGCATTTT.

The V and J genes are TRBV6-6 and TRBJ2-2; D is perhaps TRBD1 (6 bases). The CDR3 totals 13 residues. Looked up from germline, CDR1 is MNHNY and CDR2 is SVGAGI (reference sequence). V was shortened by 7 bases and J by 6 bases, with 12 bases between the two germline ends. The CDR3 reads CASNQGWPGELFF. For the CDR3, the DNA is TGTGCCAGCAACCAGGGGTGGCCCGGGGAGCTGTTTTTT.

In regard to this clone: The same CDR3 can be traced to other DNA sequences in this sample. The chain is built from TRBV7-2 and TRBJ2-7; D is undetermined. This CDR3 has 13 residues. The V end lost 1 base, the J end lost 3 bases, and 7 bases lay between the germline ends. CDR1 SGHTA and CDR2 FQGNSA come from the germline V gene. Written as DNA, the CDR3 is TGTGCCAGCAGCTTAGGACGGCTCTACGAGCAGTACTTC. Encoded protein: CASSLGRLYEQYF.

J is TRBJ2-3 and V is TRBV30, with TRBD2 matching over 13 bases. Trimming at V came to 0 bases and at J to 6 bases, leaving 6 bases not matched to a gene. The CDR3 extends over 16 amino acids. Germline V gives CDR1 GTSNPN, CDR2 SVGIG (reference sequence). In DNA form, the CDR3 reads TGTGCCTGGAGTGTAGGACTAGCGGGAGTCAAGGATACGCAGTATTTT. Amino acid sequence: CAWSVGLAGVKDTQYF.

V usage is TRBV29-1 and J usage is TRBJ2-7, with 7 bases that match TRBD1. The CDR3 covers 14 residues. The germline V gene has CDR1 SQVTM and CDR2 ANQGSEA. J lost 5 bases, V lost 7 bases, and 14 bases had no gene match. The CDR3 is CSAARQGHRNEQYF. The CDR3 coding sequence is TGCAGCGCCGCCCGACAGGGCCACAGGAACGAGCAGTACTTC.

The chain employs TRBV7-3 and TRBJ2-5, with 13 bases fitting TRBD2. V dropped 2 bases and J dropped 2; count of bases not matched to a gene: 2. This CDR3 has 16 residues. Germline CDR1 SGHTA, CDR2 FQGTGA. The CDR3 is CASSLGLAGVQETQYF. In nucleotides, the CDR3 is TGTGCCAGCAGCTTAGGACTAGCGGGAGTACAAGAGACCCAGTACTTC.

The genes are TRBV14 and TRBJ1-1; TRBD1 matches at 12 bases. Trimming took 4 bases from V and 4 from J; bases not matched to a gene: 7. CDR1 SGHDN and CDR2 FVKESK come from the germline V gene. The CDR3 covers 16 residues. Here the CDR3 DNA reads TGTGCCAGCAGCCGGGACAGGGGGCGGGATATCACTGAAGCTTTCTTT. Protein: CASSRDRGRDITEAFF.

This clone was observed a single time. At the DNA level, this CDR3 is encoded by other sequences in the same sample as well. The rearrangement uses TRBV5-4 and TRBJ2-1; TRBD2 matches at 11 bases. Germline values: CDR1 SGHNT, CDR2 YYREEE (reference sequence). The CDR3 extends over 15 amino acids. Trimming took 5 bases from V and 4 from J; bases not matched to a gene: 5. Here the CDR3 reads CASRLAGVPYNEQFF. The CDR3 DNA is TGTGCCAGCAGACTAGCGGGAGTCCCATACAATGAGCAGTTCTTC. Drawing the rest from reference TRBV5-4 and TRBJ2-1, the complete variable domain is ETGVTQSPTHLIKTRGQQVTLRCSSQSGHNTVSWYQQALGQGPQFIFQYYREEENGRGNFPPRFSGLQFPNYSSELNVNALELDDSALYLCASRLAGVPYNEQFFGPGTRLTVL.

This chain connects TRBV18 to TRBJ1-1; D is undetermined. In germline, CDR1 is KGHSH, CDR2 LQKENI. Trimming stripped 3 bases from V and 4 bases from J, with 9 bases between. The CDR3 is 13 amino acids. CDR3 sequence: CASSPIESTEAFF. CDR3 nucleotides: TGTGCCAGCTCACCTATCGAAAGCACTGAAGCTTTCTTT.

This clone was seen a single time. V gene TRBV7-9 combines with J gene TRBJ1-5; tentative D call: TRBD1 (5 bases). V lost 3 bases and J lost 0, with 9 bases in between. Per the germline V gene, CDR1 is SEHNR and CDR2 is FQNEAQ (reference sequence). CDR3 size: 15 residues. The CDR3 loop reads CASSFRVSSNQPQHF. CDR3 nucleotides: TGTGCCAGCAGCTTCAGGGTTAGTAGCAATCAGCCCCAGCATTTT.